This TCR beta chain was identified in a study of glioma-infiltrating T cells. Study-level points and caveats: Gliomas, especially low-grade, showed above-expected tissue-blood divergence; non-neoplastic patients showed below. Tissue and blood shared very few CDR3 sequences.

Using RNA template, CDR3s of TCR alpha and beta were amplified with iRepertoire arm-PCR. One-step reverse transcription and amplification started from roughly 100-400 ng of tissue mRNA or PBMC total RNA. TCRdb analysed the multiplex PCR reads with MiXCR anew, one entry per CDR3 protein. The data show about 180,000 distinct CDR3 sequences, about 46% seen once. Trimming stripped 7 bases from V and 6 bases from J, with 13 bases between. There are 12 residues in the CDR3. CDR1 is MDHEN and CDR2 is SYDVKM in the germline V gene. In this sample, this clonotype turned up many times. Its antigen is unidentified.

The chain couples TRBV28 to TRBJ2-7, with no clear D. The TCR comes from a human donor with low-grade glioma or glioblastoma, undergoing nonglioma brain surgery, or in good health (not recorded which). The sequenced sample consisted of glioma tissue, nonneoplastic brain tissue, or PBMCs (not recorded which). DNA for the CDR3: TGTGCCAGCAATCTAGGATTGGGCGAGCAGTACTTC. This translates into CASNLGLGEQYF.